Below are 15 T cell receptor beta chains sequenced from a single sample in a study of control samples from healthy donors and cancer patients. Sequenced by immunoSEQ multiplex PCR; TCRdb stores in-frame clones only, minus some. The sample lists 120,000 or so clones; roughly nine tenths were seen once. What was sequenced was blood. The receptors here all came from a young woman in good health.

V gene TRBV9 combines with J gene TRBJ2-7; 8 positions match TRBD1. There are 13 residues in the CDR3. In germline, CDR1 is SGDLS, CDR2 YYNGEE. Unmatched junction bases numbered 2, after V lost 4 bases and J lost 2 bases. CDR3 sequence (DNA): TGTGCCAGCAGCCCACAGGGGGCCTACGAGCAGTACTTC. It is translated as CASSPQGAYEQYF.

The chain links TRBV3-1 (or the pseudogene TRBV3-2) to TRBJ1-5; TRBD1 matches at 7 bases. V shed 3 bases, J shed 3 bases, and the junction held 8 bases outside the gene matches. CDR3 size: 16 residues. The germline CDR1 and CDR2 sequences are LGHDT and YNNKEL (reference sequence). DNA of the CDR3: TGTGCCAGCAGCCATGGGACAGACGGATCCAATCAGCCCCAGCATTTT. This sequence encodes CASSHGTDGSNQPQHF.

This chain joins TRBV29-1 and TRBJ2-7, with a weak D call TRBD2 (5 bases). Between the trimmed V and J ends, which lost 4 bases and 3 bases, there was a span of 13 bases. Germline lookup yields CDR1 SQVTM and CDR2 ANQGSEA. The CDR3 spans 13 residues. CDR3 loop: CSVAKGDGYEQYF. CDR3 sequence (DNA): TGCAGCGTTGCAAAGGGAGACGGCTACGAGCAGTACTTC.

V gene TRBV18 combines with J gene TRBJ1-5; D is unclear. V was shortened by 4 bases and J by 5 bases, with 9 bases between the two germline ends. This CDR3 comprises 13 residues. The germline gives CDR1 KGHSH, CDR2 LQKENI. This CDR3 reads CASSLLDDQPQHF. CDR3 DNA sequence: TGTGCCAGCTCACTGCTCGACGATCAGCCCCAGCATTTT.

This clone has only one observation. The V and J genes are TRBV7-2 and TRBJ2-5, with 8 positions matching TRBD1. The ends lost 4 bases at V and 1 base at J; junction bases unmatched: 5. CDR1 is SGHTA, CDR2 FQGNSA, per germline. The CDR3 is 15 residues long. The CDR3, as DNA: TGTGCCAGCAGCTCTGACAGGGGCGGCCAAGAGACCCAGTACTTC. It yields the protein CASSSDRGGQETQYF.

The rearrangement joins TRBV4-1 to TRBJ2-7, with 11 nucleotides matching TRBD1. V shed 1 base, J shed 1 base, and the junction held 6 bases outside the gene matches. There are 17 residues in the CDR3. CDR1 is MGHRA and CDR2 is YSYEKL in the germline V gene. CDR3 DNA sequence: TGCGCCAGCAGCCAAGTAGCCTGGGACAGGGGGTCCTACGAGCAGTACTTC. It codes for CASSQVAWDRGSYEQYF.

V is TRBV4-1 and J is TRBJ2-3, with 8 bases identical to TRBD1. V shed 3 bases and J 0 bases; nucleotides not matched to a gene: 2. This CDR3 comprises 15 residues. CDR1 MGHRA and CDR2 YSYEKL come from the germline V gene. CDR3: CASSQRTGSTDTQYF. The CDR3 nucleotides read TGCGCCAGCAGCCAGAGGACAGGGAGCACAGATACGCAGTATTTT.

This chain connects TRBV21-1 to TRBJ2-2; no check of the table's D call, TRBD1, against the DNA was made. TRBV21-1 represents a pseudogene. This CDR3 spans 16 amino acids. CDR3 in amino acids: CASSKGPRASTGELFF. CDR3 DNA: TGTGCCAGCAGCAAAGGGCCCAGGGCGTCCACCGGGGAGCTGTTTTTT.

The chain recombines TRBV7-2 with TRBJ1-1; the match to TRBD1 covers 7 bases. The CDR3 has 19 residues. V shed 6 bases, J shed 0 bases, and the junction held 19 bases outside the gene matches. Germline V CDR1 and CDR2: SGHTA, FQGNSA. The CDR3 nucleotides read TGTGCCAGCAGGCACACCGTTGGTAGGGGGCGCGATATGAACACTGAAGCTTTCTTT. This gives the protein CASRHTVGRGRDMNTEAFF.

The chain recombines TRBV19 with TRBJ2-3; no reliable D call. Per the germline V gene, CDR1 is LNHDA and CDR2 is SQIVND (reference sequence). The CDR3 length is 12 residues. The ends were cut back, 8 bases at V and 4 bases at J, with 10 bases in the middle. The CDR3 sequence: CASDSPSDTQYF. The CDR3 DNA reads as TGTGCCAGTGATAGCCCTTCAGATACGCAGTATTTT.

The J gene is TRBJ2-7, the V gene TRBV19; either TRBD1 or TRBD2 may supply D (5 bases each). The germline CDR1 and CDR2 sequences are LNHDA and SQIVND (reference sequence). The CDR3 is 13 residues long. Deletions cut 4 bases from V and 3 bases from J, with 10 bases between. CDR3 protein: CASSRDGLYEQYF. The CDR3 DNA reads TGTGCCAGTAGTAGGGACGGACTCTACGAGCAGTACTTC.

The V gene is TRBV10-3, the J gene TRBJ1-5; maybe TRBD1 (5 bases). CDR3 size: 16 residues. V dropped 4 bases and J dropped 0 bases, with 13 bases sitting between them. Germline CDR1 and CDR2: ENHRY and SYGVKD. CDR3 bases: TGTGCCATCAGTGGAGGGGCCCTAATTAGCAATCAGCCCCAGCATTTT. Its protein is CAISGGALISNQPQHF.

The J gene is TRBJ1-1, the V gene TRBV7-2; no clear D gene. Per the germline V gene, CDR1 is SGHTA and CDR2 is FQGNSA. The ends were cut back, 3 bases at V and 1 base at J, with 6 bases in the middle. The CDR3 contains 13 residues. CDR3: CASSFRSNTEAFF. The CDR3 DNA sequence: TGTGCCAGCAGCTTCAGGTCGAACACTGAAGCTTTCTTT.

As for this clone: The sample holds other DNA sequences that translate to the same CDR3. V usage is TRBV6-2 or TRBV6-3 and J usage is TRBJ2-5; 8 bases are a match to TRBD1. Losses at the gene ends were 1 base for V and 4 bases for J; bases not matched to a gene: 5. Per the germline V gene, CDR1 is MNHEY and CDR2 is SVGEGT. The CDR3 sequence is 15 residues long. This CDR3 is CASSYFQGAGETQYF. The CDR3 coding sequence is TGTGCCAGCAGTTACTTCCAGGGGGCAGGAGAGACCCAGTACTTC.

CDR3 sequence (DNA): TGTGCCAGCAGCTTCAGCGGGGGAACAGATACGCAGTATTTT. Protein sequence: CASSFSGGTDTQYF. The chain uses TRBV7-9 and TRBJ2-3; 8 nucleotides agree with TRBD2. V trimming: 3 bases; J trimming: 3 bases; junction bases outside the gene matches: 2. CDR1 SEHNR and CDR2 FQNEAQ come from the germline V gene (reference sequence). The CDR3 covers 14 residues.